This TCR beta chain was obtained from a study of T cells in Graves' hyperthyroidism and ophthalmopathy. Regarding the study as a whole: Stable hyperthyroidism was told apart from ophthalmopathy by a model built on 13 V-J features. Most expanded thyroid clonotypes above 0.001 recurred in blood.

The CDR3 sequence is 14 residues long. CDR1 and CDR2 (germline): DFQATT, SNEGSKA (reference sequence). V was pared by 5 bases and J by 0 bases, with 13 bases between. Only a few counts were recorded for this clonotype. The antigen remains unidentified. Exclusion followed for patients with uncontrolled infection, other autoimmune disease, pregnancy or lactation. Each diagnosis drew on symptoms, thyroxine, TRAb, thyroid ultrasound and orbital computed tomography findings. Amplification of TCR beta CDR3 regions used RNA as the template. HTBI primers were the set used in a first-round RT-PCR of the TCR CDR3. TCRdb fed the multiplex PCR reads into MiXCR, producing one record per CDR3 protein. The table has 660,000 or so distinct CDR3 sequences, 45% seen once.

Material for sequencing was peripheral blood or thyroid tissue (not recorded which). The chain couples TRBV20-1 to TRBJ2-5, with D unclear. The receptor comes from an adult man with Graves' disease, either hyperthyroidism or ophthalmopathy (not recorded which). CDR3 DNA sequence: TGCAGTGCTGCGGCAGAGACCTACCAAGAGACCCAGTACTTC. Protein sequence: CSAAAETYQETQYF.